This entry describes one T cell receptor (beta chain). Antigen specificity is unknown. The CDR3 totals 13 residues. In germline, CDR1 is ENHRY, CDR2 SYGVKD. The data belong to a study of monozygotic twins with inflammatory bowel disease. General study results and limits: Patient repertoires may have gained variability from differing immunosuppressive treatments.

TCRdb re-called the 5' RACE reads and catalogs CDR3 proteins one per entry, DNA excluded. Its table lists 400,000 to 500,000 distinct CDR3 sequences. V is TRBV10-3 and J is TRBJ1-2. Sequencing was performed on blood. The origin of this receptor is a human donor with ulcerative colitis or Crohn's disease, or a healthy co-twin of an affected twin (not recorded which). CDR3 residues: CAISPDTNYGYTF.